The 24 T cell receptor beta chains reported below all come from one sample, sequenced in a study of blood T cell repertoires in COVID-19. Sequenced by immunoSEQ multiplex PCR; TCRdb stores in-frame clones only, minus some. In the table there are over 200,000 clones, 87% of which are singletons. The sequencing sample was made of PBMCs or T cells enriched from blood (not recorded which). The source of these receptors is a man younger than 45 who had recovered from COVID-19.

This clone was detected once. The chain couples TRBV5-1 to TRBJ1-6; 8 nucleotides line up with TRBD1. The CDR3 has 15 amino acids. The trim removed 4 bases at V and 6 bases at J, leaving 6 bases unmatched. Per the germline V gene, CDR1 is SGHRS and CDR2 is YFSETQ. The chain's CDR3 is CASSQGTGLNSPLHF. As DNA, the CDR3 is TGCGCCAGCAGCCAGGGGACAGGCCTTAATTCACCCCTCCACTTT. Together with reference TRBV5-1 and TRBJ1-6, the CDR3 gives the full variable domain: KAGVTQTPRYLIKTRGQQVTLSCSPISGHRSVSWYQQTPGQGLQFLFEYFSETQRNKGNFPGRFSGRQFSNSRSEMNVSTLELGDSALYLCASSQGTGLNSPLHFGNGTRLTVT.

The chain combines TRBV7-9 with TRBJ1-1; maybe TRBD1 (5 bases). The V and J ends lost 5 bases and 5 bases respectively, with 15 bases between them. The CDR3 is 14 residues long. Germline CDR1 is SEHNR and CDR2 is FQNEAQ (reference sequence). CDR3 in DNA: TGTGCCAGCAGCCCTCCGGGGGTCGGAACTGAAGCTTTCTTT. Translated: CASSPPGVGTEAFF.

The chain couples TRBV5-1 to TRBJ2-3; a weak D match, TRBD1 (6 bases). Germline CDR1 is SGHRS and CDR2 is YFSETQ. CDR3 length: 14 amino acids. V lost 3 bases and J 6 bases, leaving 14 bases between the germline ends. In DNA, the CDR3 is TGCGCCAGCAGCTCCCAGGGGAGATCCGATACGCAGTATTTT. This sequence encodes CASSSQGRSDTQYF.

This chain joins TRBV5-1 and TRBJ2-1; 8 bases map to TRBD2. Germline CDR1 is SGHRS and CDR2 is YFSETQ. V gave up 0 bases and J gave up 5 bases; unmatched junction bases: 7. The CDR3 is 16 amino acids. Here the CDR3 DNA reads TGCGCCAGCAGCTTGGTTCGGGCGGGAGGCGACAATGAGCAGTTCTTC. Protein sequence: CASSLVRAGGDNEQFF.

This chain connects TRBV12-3 or TRBV12-4 to TRBJ1-2, with D possibly TRBD1 on 5 matching bases. This CDR3 has 13 residues. V lost 5 bases and J lost 2, with 9 bases in between. CDR3: CASSPTVNYGYTF. The CDR3 DNA reads as TGTGCCAGCAGTCCGACAGTGAACTATGGCTACACCTTC.

The rearrangement uses TRBV21-1 and TRBJ1-5; the D segment call TRBD1 is taken from the table without a DNA check. TRBV21-1 is a pseudogene locus. The CDR3 consists of 16 residues. CDR3 nucleotide sequence: TGTGCCAGCAGCAAACGGACAGGGGACGACAATCAGCCCCAGCATTTT. Translating gives CASSKRTGDDNQPQHF.

V and J are TRBV6-5 and TRBJ1-2; D might be TRBD1 (6 bases). CDR3 length: 15 residues. Germline values: CDR1 MNHEY, CDR2 SVGAGI. Trimming took 2 bases from V and 7 from J, leaving 17 bases between them. The CDR3 DNA reads TGTGCCAGCAGTTACGGGGCCAGGGGCGTAGGTGGCTACACCTTC. Its translation is CASSYGARGVGGYTF.

The chain recombines TRBV3-1 (or the pseudogene TRBV3-2) with TRBJ2-7; no definite D call. The CDR3 loop spans 15 amino acids. Germline-derived CDR1 and CDR2 are LGHDT and YNNKEL (reference sequence). Trimming took 1 base from V and 7 from J, leaving 17 bases between them. CDR3 bases: TGTGCCAGCAGCCAAGGAACAGTTGAACGAAGAGAGCAGTACTTC. This encodes CASSQGTVERREQYF.

The J gene is TRBJ2-5, the V gene TRBV28; D might be TRBD2 (5 bases). CDR1 and CDR2 (germline): MDHEN, SYDVKM. Trimming pared 5 bases from V and 1 base from J, leaving 14 bases between. The CDR3 totals 15 residues. The CDR3 bases are TGTGCCAGCAGTCCCTTAAAAGGAGGCCAAGAGACCCAGTACTTC. Residues: CASSPLKGGQETQYF.

This clone was observed a few times. The CDR3 nucleotides are TGCGCCAGCAGCCAAGTAGGCAGGGACAATGAGCAGTTCTTC. The encoded protein is CASSQVGRDNEQFF. The chain employs TRBV4-1 and TRBJ2-1; TRBD1 might be the D (5 bases). The V end lost 1 base, the J end lost 5 bases, and 9 bases lay between the germline ends. The germline CDR1 and CDR2 sequences are MGHRA and YSYEKL. The CDR3 contains 14 residues.

The chain combines TRBV5-1 with TRBJ2-7, with TRBD1 as a possible D gene (5 bases). Germline V gives CDR1 SGHRS, CDR2 YFSETQ. CDR3 length: 12 residues. Trimming pared 2 bases from V and 6 bases from J, leaving 9 bases between. The CDR3 spells CASSFQGSEQYF. Written as DNA, the CDR3 is TGCGCCAGCAGCTTTCAGGGCTCCGAGCAGTACTTC.

The rearrangement uses TRBV2 and TRBJ2-1; TRBD2 agrees at 10 bases. This CDR3 region has 16 residues. J was trimmed by 8 bases and V by 7 bases; bases with no gene match: 14. Looked up from germline, CDR1 is SNHLY and CDR2 is FYNNEI. CDR3 in amino acids: CASTKNLAGVSDEQFF. The DNA of the CDR3 is TGTGCCAGCACCAAGAATCTAGCGGGAGTCTCGGATGAGCAGTTCTTC.

This chain links TRBV28 with TRBJ1-1; TRBD1 might be the D (6 bases). This CDR3 comprises 16 residues. Trimming left V 7 bases short and J 1 base short, with 19 bases between. CDR1 is MDHEN, CDR2 SYDVKM, per germline. The DNA for the CDR3 is TGTGCCAGCACCTCAACCCCTCCGGGACAGAACACTGAAGCTTTCTTT. Its translation is CASTSTPPGQNTEAFF.

The chain links TRBV5-1 to TRBJ2-7; 11 bases line up with TRBD2. This CDR3 is 16 amino acids long. Germline V gene data show CDR1 as SGHRS and CDR2 as YFSETQ. J gave up 4 bases and V 4 bases, and 10 bases lay outside the gene matches. DNA of the CDR3: TGCGCCAGCAGCATCCAACCGACTAGCGGGATTTACGAGCAGTACTTC. This gives the protein CASSIQPTSGIYEQYF.

The rearrangement uses TRBV20-1 and TRBJ1-6; weak D call: TRBD1 (6 bases). Trimming shortened V by 3 bases and J by 5 bases, and 14 bases separated the two germline ends. The CDR3 runs 15 residues. Per the germline V gene, CDR1 is DFQATT and CDR2 is SNEGSKA (reference sequence). The CDR3 is CSASTGRTNNSPLHF. As DNA, the CDR3 is TGCAGTGCTAGTACAGGGCGTACTAATAATTCACCCCTCCACTTT.

This chain uses TRBV28 with TRBJ1-1, with D maybe TRBD1 (6 bases). Germline lookup yields CDR1 MDHEN and CDR2 SYDVKM. The CDR3 contains 16 residues. V was trimmed by 2 bases and J by 8 bases, leaving 21 bases between them. The chain's CDR3 is CASSLGVGTTKTEAFF. The DNA of the CDR3 is TGTGCCAGCAGTTTAGGGGTAGGGACAACTAAGACCGAAGCTTTCTTT.

V is TRBV12-3 or TRBV12-4 and J is TRBJ1-1; D remains unclear. V was pared by 3 bases and J by 1 base, with 6 bases between. CDR3 length equals 13 residues. The CDR3 DNA follows: TGTGCCAGCAGTTTGTCAGAGAACACTGAAGCTTTCTTT. It yields the protein CASSLSENTEAFF.

This sequence joins TRBV28 and TRBJ1-3, with D possibly TRBD1 on 6 matching bases. CDR1 is MDHEN and CDR2 is SYDVKM in the germline V gene. The CDR3 contains 15 residues. V was cut by 11 bases and J by 3 bases, with 20 bases left in between. The CDR3 sequence is CAGRRGGPGGNTIYF. Written as DNA, the CDR3 is TGTGCCGGACGACGCGGGGGGCCGGGTGGAAACACCATATATTTT.

Details on this clone: Mismatch with germline at one junction end may stem from a read error. CDR3 sequence reads: CASSVDPPSGVVF. CDR3 nucleotide sequence: TGTGCCAGCAGCGTAGACCCTCCTAGCGGGGTGGTTTTT. The chain carries TRBV9 and TRBJ2-3, with 9 positions matching TRBD2. CDR1 and CDR2 from the germline V gene are SGDLS and YYNGEE. The CDR3 totals 13 residues.

The genes are TRBV12-3 or TRBV12-4 and TRBJ1-1, with 7 bases identical to TRBD1. With V trimmed by 3 bases and J by 7 bases, 2 bases remained unmatched. This CDR3 comprises 12 residues. The CDR3 protein is CASSFRDSEAFF. The CDR3 bases are TGTGCCAGCAGTTTTCGGGACAGTGAAGCTTTCTTT.

The genes are TRBV9 and TRBJ2-3, with 14 nucleotides matching TRBD2. Trimming took 5 bases from V and 6 from J; bases not matched to a gene: 8. The CDR3 has 16 amino acids. The V gene's germline CDR1 is SGDLS and CDR2 YYNGEE. CDR3 sequence reads: CASREGLAGALDTQYF. DNA for the CDR3: TGTGCCAGCAGAGAGGGACTAGCGGGAGCGCTGGATACGCAGTATTTT.

V and J are TRBV6-5 and TRBJ2-6, with 8 positions matching TRBD1. Germline loops: CDR1 MNHEY, CDR2 SVGAGI. After removal of 8 bases from V and 1 base from J, the junction contained 4 bases not matched to a gene. This CDR3 has 15 amino acids. Here the CDR3 reads CASSDRASGANVLTF. As DNA, the CDR3 is TGTGCCAGCTCGGACAGGGCATCTGGGGCCAACGTCCTGACTTTC.

The chain links TRBV5-1 to TRBJ2-2; D is uncertain. Per germline, CDR1 SGHRS and CDR2 YFSETQ. The CDR3 covers 12 residues. Trimming stripped 4 bases from V and 8 bases from J, with 9 bases between. In DNA form, the CDR3 reads TGCGCCAGCAGCCCAGTCGCTGGGGAGCTGTTTTTT. It translates to CASSPVAGELFF.

The genes are TRBV28 and TRBJ1-2; unclear D gene. The V gene's germline CDR1 is MDHEN and CDR2 SYDVKM. With 2 bases removed from V and 4 bases from J, the gap between germline ends came to 8 bases. The CDR3 extends over 13 amino acids. CDR3 sequence reads: CASSLPAGYGYTF. The CDR3 DNA sequence: TGTGCCAGCAGTTTACCAGCGGGCTATGGCTACACCTTC.